This paragraph reports one T cell receptor beta chain. Its antigen is still unknown. Generated by immunoSEQ multiplex PCR, the TCRdb table keeps only in-frame clones and is missing some. Of over 100,000 clones detected, 90% to 95% appear once; the ten largest clones hold less than 0.35%. The CDR3 totals 15 residues. With 1 base removed from V and 2 bases from J, the gap between germline ends came to 10 bases. The germline gives CDR1 SGHTS, CDR2 YDEGEE. This sample was taken from a study of T cell repertoires and HLA-DP antigens. Study-wide results and limits: Against both alloantigens, CD137+ clonality was similar, about 0.39. A non-physiological HeLa system presented antigen to total CD4+ responders.

This rearrangement joins TRBV5-8 to TRBJ2-1; maybe TRBD2 (6 bases). Specimen: CD4+ T cells from PBMCs. The sequence was collected from a woman aged 18-29 years in good health and CMV-seronegative. This chain's CDR3 is CASSLFRGTYNEQFF. CDR3 sequence (DNA): TGTGCCAGCAGCTTGTTCCGCGGGACCTACAATGAGCAGTTCTTC.